Given below is one TCR beta chain in context. The antigen remains unidentified. Its ends do not fully match the called genes, so a read error is possible. Together with a sample-barcoded 5' primer, a J-beta primer mix was included in a second PCR lasting about 7 to 11 cycles. TCRdb called the 5' RACE reads again in MiXCR, with one record for every CDR3 protein. The data show about 1.7 million distinct CDR3 sequences, approximately 28% seen once. The sample originates from a study of blood T cells in healthy people across ages. Study-wide results and caveats: Higher diversity, along with more naive CD4+ cells, distinguished long-lived donors from aged donors. A conclusive naive versus antigen-experienced comparison was prevented by the unsorted PBMCs.

Peripheral blood samples of around 9.3 milliliters were drawn from each donor. This CDR3 is built from 15 residues. Looked up from germline, CDR1 is MNHEY and CDR2 is SMNVEV (reference sequence). Input material: blood. V and J are TRBV27 and TRBJ2-1; no reliable D call. The clonotype was recovered from a woman in her twenties or thirties in good health. The chain's CDR3 is CASSPLTGAYNKQFF. As DNA, the CDR3 is TGTGCCAGCAGTCCATTAACGGGTGCCTACAATAAGCAGTTCTTC.